A selection of T cell receptor beta chains follows, all from one sample in a study of blood T cells in healthy people across ages. TCRdb fed the 5' RACE reads into MiXCR, producing one record per CDR3 protein. Here the sample spans some 1,800,000 distinct CDR3 sequences, approximately 39% being singletons. Sequenced sample: blood. The source of these receptors is a human donor in good health. Each CDR3 is given with its conserved first and last residue. Each record gives: J gene, clone size, V gene, D gene, CDR3 DNA, CDR3 protein. The D gene is left open where the match is weak. Not all rows give a size; the values are once, few, many and, for expanded clones, a class.

J: TRBJ1-1
size: once
V: TRBV9
D: .
DNA: TGTGCCAGCAGCGTAGGTTACGGGAACACTGAAGCTTTCTTT
CDR3: CASSVGYGNTEAFF

J: TRBJ2-1
size: few
V: TRBV6-6
D: .
DNA: TGTGCCAGCAGTCGCCGCACCGGACAGTTCAATGAGCAGTTCTTC
CDR3: CASSRRTGQFNEQFF

J: TRBJ1-1
size: .
V: TRBV15
D: .
DNA: TGTGCCACCAGCCTCTTACAGGGTTCTGAAGCTTTCTTT
CDR3: CATSLLQGSEAFF

J: TRBJ1-2
size: .
V: TRBV3-1
D: .
DNA: TGTGCCAGCAGCCAGCAACAGGATGGGTATGGCTACACCTTC
CDR3: CASSQQQDGYGYTF

J: TRBJ2-3
size: .
V: TRBV12-3/TRBV12-4
D: .
DNA: TGTGCCACCCTCTCAGTCGGGGGAAACAGGGGTACAGATACGCAGTATTTT
CDR3: CATLSVGGNRGTDTQYF

J: TRBJ2-3
size: .
V: TRBV5-6
D: .
DNA: TGTGCCAGCAGCCAACGGGGGACTTCAGATACGCAGTATTTT
CDR3: CASSQRGTSDTQYF

J: TRBJ1-2
size: many
V: TRBV18
D: .
DNA: TGTGCCAGCTCACCACCCGGGCAGTACTATGGCTACACCTTC
CDR3: CASSPPGQYYGYTF

J: TRBJ2-1
size: .
V: TRBV4-3
D: .
DNA: TGCGCCAGCAGCCAAGACTCTAGCTCCCACAATGAGCAGTTCTTC
CDR3: CASSQDSSSHNEQFF

J: TRBJ2-5
size: .
V: TRBV3-1
D: .
DNA: TGTGCCAGCAGCCAAGACGCGTACAAAGAGACCCAGTACTTC
CDR3: CASSQDAYKETQYF

J: TRBJ1-2
size: .
V: TRBV30
D: .
DNA: TGTGCCTGGAGTGTAACCTTTAACTATGGCTACACCTTC
CDR3: CAWSVTFNYGYTF

J: TRBJ2-3
size: .
V: TRBV20-1
D: .
DNA: TGCAGTGCTAACCGACATCCGCGCCTCACAGATACGCAGTATTTT
CDR3: CSANRHPRLTDTQYF

J: TRBJ2-2
size: once
V: TRBV6-6
D: .
DNA: TGTGCCAGCAGTGGGTGGAACACCGGGGAGCTGTTTTTT
CDR3: CASSGWNTGELFF

J: TRBJ2-7
size: .
V: TRBV29-1
D: .
DNA: TGCAGCGTTGAGGGACGGAGTACCTACGAGCAGTACTTC
CDR3: CSVEGRSTYEQYF

J: TRBJ2-6
size: once
V: TRBV7-9
D: .
DNA: TGTGCCAGCAGATCGACGGTCTCTGGGGCCAACGTCCTGACTTTC
CDR3: CASRSTVSGANVLTF

J: TRBJ1-2
size: .
V: TRBV12-3/TRBV12-4
D: TRBD1
DNA: TGTGCCAGCAGTCCGGGACAGGACCGGAGCTATGGCTACACCTTC
CDR3: CASSPGQDRSYGYTF

J: TRBJ2-5
size: .
V: TRBV28
D: .
DNA: TGTGCCAGCAGTTTAAGTATCACAAACCAAGAGACCCAGTACTTC
CDR3: CASSLSITNQETQYF

J: TRBJ2-1
size: .
V: TRBV15
D: TRBD2
DNA: TGTGCCACCAGCAGCCAGGCCAGGGTAGCGGGGGGGCCTCATCGACAGTTCTTC
CDR3: CATSSQARVAGGPHRQFF

J: TRBJ1-2
size: many
V: TRBV29-1
D: .
DNA: TGCAGCGTTGTACAGGGTGGCTATGGCTACACCTTC
CDR3: CSVVQGGYGYTF

J: TRBJ1-2
size: few
V: TRBV5-1
D: TRBD1
DNA: TGCGCCAGCAGCTTAGGACAGGCGAATTTGGGCTATGGCTACACCTTC
CDR3: CASSLGQANLGYGYTF

J: TRBJ1-2
size: .
V: TRBV4-3
D: .
DNA: TGCGCCAGCAGCCAAGAAAGGACAGTCTATGGCTACACCTTC
CDR3: CASSQERTVYGYTF

J: TRBJ2-1
size: few
V: TRBV12-3/TRBV12-4
D: .
DNA: TGTGCCAGCAGTTTAACGTCTCTAGGTGAGCAGTTCTTC
CDR3: CASSLTSLGEQFF

J: TRBJ1-1
size: .
V: TRBV4-1
D: TRBD1
DNA: TGCGCCAGCAGCCAAGTTGACCAACAGGGGGACACTGAAGCTTTCTTT
CDR3: CASSQVDQQGDTEAFF

J: TRBJ2-3
size: many
V: TRBV4-2
D: .
DNA: TGTGCCAGCAGCCAAGGGACTAGCACAGATACGCAGTATTTT
CDR3: CASSQGTSTDTQYF

J: TRBJ2-7
size: .
V: TRBV7-7
D: .
DNA: TGTGCTAGCAGCTTAGATCGACACTACGAGCAGTACTTC
CDR3: CASSLDRHYEQYF

J: TRBJ1-2
size: .
V: TRBV7-9
D: .
DNA: TGTGCCAGCAGCCGCACCATGGGGGGGTACTACACCTTC
CDR3: CASSRTMGGYYTF

J: TRBJ2-3
size: .
V: TRBV12-3/TRBV12-4
D: .
DNA: TGTGCCAGCAGTTTATCCCAGGACTTCACAGATACGCAGTATTTT
CDR3: CASSLSQDFTDTQYF

J: TRBJ1-2
size: few
V: TRBV24-1
D: .
DNA: TGTGCCACCAGTGACGACAGCAACTATGGCTACACCTTC
CDR3: CATSDDSNYGYTF

J: TRBJ2-7
size: .
V: TRBV6-5
D: .
DNA: TGTGCCAGCAGTCAAAGGATCTCCTACGAGCAGTACTTC
CDR3: CASSQRISYEQYF

J: TRBJ2-3
size: .
V: TRBV20-1
D: .
DNA: TGCTCAGCGGGCCTCAGGAGTGAAAAACTGTATTTT
CDR3: CSAGLRSEKLYF

J: TRBJ2-5
size: .
V: TRBV13
D: .
DNA: TGTGCCAGCAGCTTTGGGGGGGGCATACAAGAGACCCAGTACTTC
CDR3: CASSFGGGIQETQYF

J: TRBJ2-5
size: .
V: TRBV4-3
D: .
DNA: TGCGCCAGCAGCCAAGATCGGGTAATCGGGGAGACCCAGTACTTC
CDR3: CASSQDRVIGETQYF

J: TRBJ1-5
size: once
V: TRBV10-3
D: .
DNA: TGTGCCACCGATGGAGGACAGTCCAATCAGCCCCAGCATTTT
CDR3: CATDGGQSNQPQHF

J: TRBJ2-1
size: .
V: TRBV11-2
D: TRBD2
DNA: TGTGCCAGCAGGTCGCCGTTAGCGGGGACAAGGGGTGAGCAGTTCTTC
CDR3: CASRSPLAGTRGEQFF

J: TRBJ2-1
size: .
V: TRBV6-1
D: .
DNA: TGTGCCAGCAGTGAAGTTAGCACCTCCTACAATGAGCGGTTCTTC
CDR3: CASSEVSTSYNERFF

J: TRBJ2-7
size: once
V: TRBV4-2
D: .
DNA: TGTGCCAGCAGCCAAGGTGGGGTGATTTTAGGGAGCTCCTACGAGCAGTACTTC
CDR3: CASSQGGVILGSSYEQYF

J: TRBJ1-5
size: .
V: TRBV20-1
D: TRBD1
DNA: TGCAGTGCTGGGACAGGGATCAATCAGCCCCAGCATTTT
CDR3: CSAGTGINQPQHF

J: TRBJ1-5
size: .
V: TRBV2
D: .
DNA: TGTGCCAGCAGTGGTTCTGGGCTCGGCAATCAGCCCCAGCATTTT
CDR3: CASSGSGLGNQPQHF

J: TRBJ2-5
size: .
V: TRBV9
D: .
DNA: TGTGCCAGCAGCCCTAGAGTGGGGGCGATCTACAATGAGCAGTACTTC
CDR3: CASSPRVGAIYNEQYF

J: TRBJ2-7
size: many
V: TRBV7-2
D: .
DNA: TGTGCCAGCAGTTTGGGCTTAGGACCCTACGAGCAGTACTTC
CDR3: CASSLGLGPYEQYF

J: TRBJ1-4
size: few
V: TRBV6-5
D: .
DNA: TGTGCCAGCAGTTACTCGATGGGGGCCCGCAATGAAAAACTGTTTTTT
CDR3: CASSYSMGARNEKLFF

J: TRBJ2-3
size: .
V: TRBV12-3/TRBV12-4
D: TRBD2
DNA: TGTGCCAGCAGTTCGTTAGCGGGGTCAGATGCGCAATATTTT
CDR3: CASSSLAGSDAQYF

J: TRBJ1-2
size: .
V: TRBV20-1
D: .
DNA: TGCAGTGCTAGAGATTCAAGGGAAGACGATGGCTACACCTTC
CDR3: CSARDSREDDGYTF

J: TRBJ2-5
size: few
V: TRBV20-1
D: .
DNA: TGCAGTGCCTGGGACAACAACCAAGAGACCCAGTACTTC
CDR3: CSAWDNNQETQYF

J: TRBJ2-3
size: .
V: TRBV20-1
D: .
DNA: TGCAGTGCTTCCCAGATAACGCCCTACTCTAGCACAGATACGCAGTATTTT
CDR3: CSASQITPYSSTDTQYF

J: TRBJ2-7
size: .
V: TRBV29-1
D: .
DNA: TGCAGCGTTGATAGCCGATACGGGGGTCAAGGTACCCAGTACTTC
CDR3: CSVDSRYGGQGTQYF

J: TRBJ2-1
size: .
V: TRBV3-1
D: TRBD2
DNA: TGTGCCAGCAGCCAAGAAAGCAGCTTCTCGGGACTAGACCAGTTCTTC
CDR3: CASSQESSFSGLDQFF

J: TRBJ1-2
size: .
V: TRBV11-2
D: .
DNA: TGTGCCAGCAGCTTAGAGGCTTTCGCAGGGGTTGGCTACACCTTC
CDR3: CASSLEAFAGVGYTF

J: TRBJ2-7
size: many
V: TRBV12-3/TRBV12-4
D: .
DNA: TGTGCCAGCAGTATACAGTACGAGCAGTACTTC
CDR3: CASSIQYEQYF

J: TRBJ2-7
size: few
V: TRBV7-3
D: .
DNA: TGTGCCAGCAGCTTAACCGGAGATCCCTACGAGCAGTACTTC
CDR3: CASSLTGDPYEQYF

J: TRBJ2-4
size: few
V: TRBV6-6
D: .
DNA: TGTGCCAGCAGTTACTCGAGTACGGACATTCAGTACTTC
CDR3: CASSYSSTDIQYF

J: TRBJ2-5
size: .
V: TRBV10-3
D: .
DNA: TGTGTCATCAGTGAATCGAACTCACCCCAAGAGACCCAGTACTTC
CDR3: CVISESNSPQETQYF

J: TRBJ2-7
size: .
V: TRBV7-9
D: .
DNA: TGTGCCAGCAGCCAATACAGGACGGGGTTGGGGGAGCAGTACTTC
CDR3: CASSQYRTGLGEQYF

J: TRBJ2-3
size: .
V: TRBV5-6
D: TRBD1
DNA: TGTGCCAGCAGCCCGGGACAGATATACGCAGATACGCAGTATTTT
CDR3: CASSPGQIYADTQYF

J: TRBJ2-5
size: .
V: TRBV6-5
D: .
DNA: TGTGCCAGCAGTTACGGTAGAGTGGATGAGCGGTACTTC
CDR3: CASSYGRVDERYF

J: TRBJ2-2
size: .
V: TRBV29-1
D: .
DNA: TGCAGCGTGGAGGTCCAGAGGACCGGGGAGCTGTTTTTT
CDR3: CSVEVQRTGELFF

J: TRBJ2-4
size: few
V: TRBV20-1
D: .
DNA: TGCAGTGCTAGCGGGGCGGACGGACGCGGGAACATTCAGTACTTC
CDR3: CSASGADGRGNIQYF

J: TRBJ1-1
size: few
V: TRBV29-1
D: TRBD1
DNA: TGCAGCGCACTTTCCGGGACAGATGCTTTCTTT
CDR3: CSALSGTDAFF

J: TRBJ2-1
size: few
V: TRBV7-9
D: TRBD2
DNA: TGTGCCAGCAGCTTAGTGGCTAGCGGGGGAACCTACAATGAGCAGTTCTTC
CDR3: CASSLVASGGTYNEQFF

J: TRBJ2-5
size: few
V: TRBV10-3
D: TRBD1
DNA: TGTGCCATCAGTGAGGGACAGGGGTCGGAGACCCAGTACTTC
CDR3: CAISEGQGSETQYF

J: TRBJ2-7
size: .
V: TRBV7-9
D: TRBD1
DNA: TGTGCCAGCAGCTTTACGACCCTGACAGGGGCGTGTGACGAGCAGTACTTC
CDR3: CASSFTTLTGACDEQYF